The 9 T cell receptor beta chains below were found in one sample sequenced in a study of vaccination and CD4 T cells after COVID-19. One entry per CDR3 protein, called by TCRdb with MiXCR from the PCR reads. The data show roughly 15,000 distinct CDR3 sequences, 66% seen once. The sample was CD4+ T cells from blood, taken after SARS-CoV-2 vaccination. The receptor set was obtained from a human donor who had recovered from COVID-19.

A few counts support this clonotype. The DNA for the CDR3 is TGCAGTGCTAGAGATTTAATCCGGGGGAGAGATACGCAGTATTTT. This sequence encodes CSARDLIRGRDTQYF. V and J are TRBV20-1 and TRBJ2-3; a weak D match, TRBD2 (6 bases). The V and J ends lost 0 bases and 5 bases respectively, with 15 bases between them. The CDR3 length is 15 residues. Germline V gene lookup returns CDR1 DFQATT and CDR2 SNEGSKA (reference sequence).

This sequence joins TRBV11-3 and TRBJ2-3, with 7 bases matching TRBD1. CDR1 and CDR2 from the germline V gene are SGHNT and YENEEA. V was pared by 4 bases and J by 4 bases, with 5 bases of the junction left unmatched. The CDR3 has 14 amino acids. As DNA, the CDR3 is TGTGCCAGCAGCTACAGGGGCGATGCAGATACGCAGTATTTT. As protein: CASSYRGDADTQYF.

The chain links TRBV19 to TRBJ2-7; TRBD1 might be the D (5 bases). The length of the CDR3 is 14 residues. CDR1 is LNHDA and CDR2 is SQIVND in the germline V gene (reference sequence). V lost 9 bases and J lost 0, with 15 bases in between. The CDR3 is CASTQTVRSYEQYF. The CDR3 DNA follows: TGTGCCAGCACACAGACAGTTCGCTCCTACGAGCAGTACTTC.

This clonotype was seen only a few times. The chain is built from TRBV20-1 and TRBJ2-7; D remains ambiguous. V gave up 0 bases and J gave up 2 bases, with 11 bases separating them. The CDR3 covers 14 residues. Germline values: CDR1 DFQATT, CDR2 SNEGSKA (reference sequence). CDR3 protein: CSARDDKDPYEQYF. The CDR3 DNA follows: TGCAGTGCTAGAGATGACAAGGACCCCTACGAGCAGTACTTC.

This chain joins TRBV14 and TRBJ1-1; 7 bases line up with TRBD1. Germline CDR1 SGHDN, CDR2 FVKESK. This CDR3 has 15 residues. Trimming at V came to 4 bases and at J to 3 bases, leaving 8 bases not matched to a gene. The CDR3 sequence is CASSLRDRDYTEAFF. The CDR3 nucleotides are TGTGCCAGCAGCCTTCGTGACAGGGATTACACTGAAGCTTTCTTT.

This clonotype was observed a few times. The V and J genes are TRBV20-1 and TRBJ2-5; 12 nucleotides match TRBD2. Germline lookup yields CDR1 DFQATT and CDR2 SNEGSKA (reference sequence). After removal of 4 bases from V and 5 bases from J, the junction contained 17 bases not matched to a gene. The CDR3 contains 18 residues. The DNA for the CDR3 is TGCAGTGCTAATTCTGGTGGGCTAGCGGGAGGGCCGGGTGAGACCCAGTACTTC. This encodes CSANSGGLAGGPGETQYF.

The gene calls are TRBV19 and TRBJ1-5; maybe TRBD1 (5 bases). V was cut by 3 bases and J by 1 base, with 10 bases left in between. The CDR3 spans 15 residues. CDR1 LNHDA and CDR2 SQIVND come from the germline V gene (reference sequence). The chain's CDR3 is CASSILWGSNQPQHF. CDR3 DNA: TGTGCCAGTAGTATCCTTTGGGGGAGCAATCAGCCCCAGCATTTT.

This chain connects TRBV12-3 or TRBV12-4 to TRBJ1-2; 7 nucleotides line up with TRBD1. The CDR3 sequence is 14 residues long. The V segment lost 5 bases and the J segment 4 bases; nucleotides outside the gene matches: 7. CDR3 in amino acids: CASSTPTGRYGYTF. In DNA, the CDR3 is TGTGCCAGCAGTACTCCGACAGGGCGCTATGGCTACACCTTC.

J is TRBJ2-6 and V is TRBV12-3 or TRBV12-4; TRBD1 might be the D (5 bases). CDR3 length equals 17 residues. V was trimmed by 2 bases and J by 0 bases, leaving 11 bases between them. The CDR3 here is CASSLRQYFSGANVLTF. The CDR3 DNA follows: TGTGCCAGCAGTTTAAGACAGTATTTCTCTGGGGCCAACGTCCTGACTTTC.